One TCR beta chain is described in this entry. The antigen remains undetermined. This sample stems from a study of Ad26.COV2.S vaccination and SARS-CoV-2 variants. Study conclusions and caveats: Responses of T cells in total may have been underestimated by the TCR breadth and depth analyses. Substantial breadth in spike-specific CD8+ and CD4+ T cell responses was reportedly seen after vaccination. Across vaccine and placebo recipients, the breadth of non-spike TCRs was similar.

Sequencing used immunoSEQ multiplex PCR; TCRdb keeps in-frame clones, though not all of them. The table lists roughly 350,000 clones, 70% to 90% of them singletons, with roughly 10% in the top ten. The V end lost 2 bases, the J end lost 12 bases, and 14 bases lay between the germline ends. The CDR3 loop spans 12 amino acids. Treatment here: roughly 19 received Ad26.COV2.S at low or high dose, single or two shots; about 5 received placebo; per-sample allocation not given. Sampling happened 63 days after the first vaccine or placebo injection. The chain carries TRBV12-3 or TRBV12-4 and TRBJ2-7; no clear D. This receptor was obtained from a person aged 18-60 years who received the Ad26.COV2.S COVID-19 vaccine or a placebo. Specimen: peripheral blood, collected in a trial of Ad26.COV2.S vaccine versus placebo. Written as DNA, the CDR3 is TGTGCCAGCAGTTTATCCAGTCCGGTCCGGTACTTC. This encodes CASSLSSPVRYF.